Shown below are 30 T cell receptor beta chains from a single sample sequenced in a study of cytomegalovirus exposure and HLA in healthy donors. The protocol was immunoSEQ multiplex PCR, while the TCRdb copy is restricted to in-frame clones and leaves out a portion. The table shows tens of thousands of clones, with 94% occurring only once. The sequenced sample was PBMCs. All receptors derive from a woman aged 18-29 years in good health and CMV-seronegative.

The genes are TRBV5-6 and TRBJ2-7; possibly TRBD1 for D (5 bases). The germline V gene encodes CDR1 SGHDT and CDR2 YYEEEE. V was shortened by 4 bases and J by 3 bases, with 8 bases between the two germline ends. The CDR3 runs to 12 residues. CDR3 protein: CASSTRVYEQYF. In nucleotides, the CDR3 is TGTGCCAGCAGCACCAGGGTCTACGAGCAGTACTTC.

V gene TRBV11-2 combines with J gene TRBJ2-4; 9 nucleotides agree with TRBD2. The CDR3 sequence is 17 residues long. Trimming at V came to 4 bases and at J to 0 bases, leaving 7 bases not matched to a gene. CDR1 SGHAT and CDR2 FQNNGV come from the germline V gene. The CDR3 sequence: CASSWAAGGLAKNIQYF. The CDR3 DNA is TGTGCCAGCAGCTGGGCGGCGGGAGGGCTAGCCAAAAACATTCAGTACTTC.

The chain links TRBV6-5 to TRBJ1-5; TRBD1 might be the D (6 bases). Germline V gene data show CDR1 as MNHEY and CDR2 as SVGAGI. V dropped 5 bases and J dropped 0 bases, with 11 bases sitting between them. This CDR3 has 15 amino acids. CDR3 residues: CASSKQGYSNQPQHF. CDR3 sequence (DNA): TGTGCCAGCAGTAAACAGGGTTATAGCAATCAGCCCCAGCATTTT.

The chain links TRBV6-1 to TRBJ2-7; 12 bases fit TRBD2. Looked up from germline, CDR1 is MNHNS and CDR2 is SASEGT. There are 15 residues in the CDR3. J gave up 4 bases and V 9 bases, and 10 bases lay outside the gene matches. For the CDR3, the DNA is TGTGCCAGTATCGTGACTAGCGGGGGATTTTACGAGCAGTACTTC. It codes for CASIVTSGGFYEQYF.

The chain joins TRBV30 to TRBJ1-6; D unresolved. From germline, CDR1 is GTSNPN and CDR2 SVGIG (reference sequence). This CDR3 region has 17 residues. The V gene lost 0 bases and the J gene lost 0 bases, with 12 bases spanning the gap. The CDR3 nucleotides read TGTGCCTGGAGTGTACTTGGGCAGCCCTCCTATAATTCACCCCTCCACTTT. Amino acids: CAWSVLGQPSYNSPLHF.

The CDR3 is CASSQDLMAGGLNEQFF. In DNA form, the CDR3 reads TGCGCCAGCAGCCAAGATCTGATGGCGGGGGGCCTCAATGAGCAGTTCTTC. The chain uses TRBV4-3 and TRBJ2-1, with 8 bases identical to TRBD2. The CDR3 is 17 amino acids. The germline V gene encodes CDR1 LGHNA and CDR2 YSLEER. V was pared by 0 bases and J by 6 bases, with 10 bases of the junction left unmatched.

This rearrangement joins TRBV15 to TRBJ2-5, with D perhaps matching TRBD1 (6 bases). V was trimmed by 3 bases and J by 4 bases, leaving 15 bases between them. Germline V gene data show CDR1 as LNHNV and CDR2 as YYDKDF (reference sequence). The CDR3 is made up of 15 amino acids. The CDR3 nucleotides are TGTGCCACCAGCAGGGTCTACAGGGACCGAGAGACCCAGTACTTC. It is translated as CATSRVYRDRETQYF.

The V and J genes are TRBV27 and TRBJ2-6; TRBD1 might be the D (6 bases). The V end was cut by 6 bases, the J end by 0 bases, with 18 bases between. This CDR3 has 18 residues. CDR1 and CDR2 (germline): MNHEY, SMNVEV (reference sequence). The CDR3 DNA is TGTGCCAGCAGGCGGACAGCTAGTACTAGCTCTGGGGCCAACGTCCTGACTTTC. Translating it yields CASRRTASTSSGANVLTF.

This clone turned up a few times. In DNA form, the CDR3 reads TGTGCCAGCAGCACGGGAGCTGGAGATACGCAGTATTTT. Amino acid sequence: CASSTGAGDTQYF. The chain couples TRBV5-4 to TRBJ2-3; D might be TRBD2 (6 bases). Germline-derived CDR1 and CDR2 are SGHNT and YYREEE (reference sequence). With 4 bases removed from V and 5 bases from J, the gap between germline ends came to 11 bases. The CDR3 extends over 13 amino acids.

The rearrangement links TRBV19 to TRBJ1-4; D remains ambiguous. V was cut by 6 bases and J by 4 bases, with 9 bases left in between. Germline V lookup: CDR1 LNHDA, CDR2 SQIVND (reference sequence). This CDR3 spans 13 amino acids. The CDR3 DNA reads as TGTGCCAGTAGCTCTACCTTTAATGAAAAACTGTTTTTT. Protein: CASSSTFNEKLFF.

The chain carries TRBV18 and TRBJ2-2; no definite D call. CDR1 is KGHSH and CDR2 is LQKENI in the germline V gene. This CDR3 comprises 14 residues. Trimming took off 4 bases at V and 1 base at J, with 7 bases between the two ends. The CDR3 spells CASSQSGNTGELFF. The CDR3 DNA reads TGTGCCAGCTCACAGTCGGGGAACACCGGGGAGCTGTTTTTT.

This clone appeared once. The chain has TRBV5-5 and TRBJ2-2; D is perhaps TRBD1 (6 bases). CDR3 length equals 17 residues. Trimming stripped 0 bases from V and 3 bases from J, with 15 bases between. Germline CDR1 reads SGHKS; CDR2 reads YYEKEE (reference sequence). The CDR3 reads CASSLAYRVKYTGELFF. In nucleotides, the CDR3 is TGTGCCAGCAGCTTGGCATACAGGGTAAAATACACCGGGGAGCTGTTTTTT.

The V and J genes are TRBV5-1 and TRBJ2-3, with 10 bases lining up with TRBD1. The CDR3 length is 15 residues. From germline, CDR1 is SGHRS and CDR2 YFSETQ. Germline trimming cut 4 bases from V and 3 bases from J; bases unmatched to any gene: 5. CDR3 in amino acids: CASSTDRGRTDTQYF. CDR3 in DNA: TGCGCCAGCAGCACCGACAGGGGGCGGACAGATACGCAGTATTTT.

The CDR3 DNA is TGTGCCAGCCCAGGGAACACTGAAGCTTTCTTT. Translating it yields CASPGNTEAFF. The J gene is TRBJ1-1, the V gene TRBV28; D is unresolved. The CDR3 consists of 11 residues. V lost 8 bases to trimming and J lost 1 base, with 5 bases between them. Germline CDR1 reads MDHEN; CDR2 reads SYDVKM. Drawing the rest from reference TRBV28 and TRBJ1-1, the complete variable domain is DVKVTQSSRYLVKRTGEKVFLECVQDMDHENMFWYRQDPGLGLRLIYFSYDVKMKEKGDIPEGYSVSREKKERFSLILESASTNQTSMYLCASPGNTEAFFGQGTRLTVV.

The chain joins TRBV28 to TRBJ2-7, with 7 bases identical to TRBD1. CDR1 is MDHEN and CDR2 is SYDVKM in the germline V gene. The CDR3 runs to 15 residues. V trimming: 7 bases; J trimming: 1 base; junction bases outside the gene matches: 10. In nucleotides, the CDR3 is TGTGCCAGCAAGTATACTCCGGGACAGTCCTACGAGCAGTACTTC. Amino acid sequence: CASKYTPGQSYEQYF.

The CDR3 reads CASSSTGTGTYGYTF. Here the CDR3 DNA reads TGTGCCAGCAGCTCAACCGGGACAGGGACCTATGGCTACACCTTC. V and J are TRBV7-2 and TRBJ1-2; 9 nucleotides match TRBD1. This CDR3 is built from 15 residues. The germline V gene has CDR1 SGHTA and CDR2 FQGNSA. V lost 4 bases, J lost 4 bases, and 7 bases stayed unmatched.

The gene calls are TRBV7-2 and TRBJ1-2; 7 nucleotides agree with TRBD1. The V gene's germline CDR1 is SGHTA and CDR2 FQGNSA. J gave up 4 bases and V 1 base, and 6 bases lay outside the gene matches. The CDR3 runs to 15 residues. The CDR3 is CASSLGSGQIYGYTF. CDR3 bases: TGTGCCAGCAGCTTAGGTTCGGGACAGATCTATGGCTACACCTTC.

The CDR3 protein is CASSWPGQSNEKLFF. The CDR3 bases are TGCGCCAGCAGCTGGCCGGGACAGTCTAATGAAAAACTGTTTTTT. The rearrangement joins TRBV4-1 to TRBJ1-4, with TRBD1 matching 7 bases. Trimming at V came to 5 bases and at J to 3 bases, leaving 6 bases not matched to a gene. This CDR3 region has 15 residues. Germline-derived CDR1 and CDR2 are MGHRA and YSYEKL.

The V gene is TRBV7-3, the J gene TRBJ2-5; D gene ambiguous. Germline V gene sequence: CDR1 SGHTA, CDR2 FQGTGA. The CDR3 totals 13 residues. V was cut by 4 bases and J by 2 bases, with 8 bases left in between. CDR3 region: CASSSSPQETQYF. The CDR3 region has the DNA TGTGCCAGCAGCTCCTCTCCTCAAGAGACCCAGTACTTC.

V usage is TRBV5-4 and J usage is TRBJ1-1; TRBD1 might be the D (6 bases). V lost 0 bases and J 1 base, leaving 16 bases between the germline ends. This CDR3 region has 17 residues. Germline CDR1 reads SGHNT; CDR2 reads YYREEE (reference sequence). CDR3 DNA: TGTGCCAGCAGCTTGGGGTCAATCAGGGGCAAGAACACTGAAGCTTTCTTT. Its translation is CASSLGSIRGKNTEAFF.

This chain uses TRBV15 with TRBJ2-1; 9 bases align to TRBD2. The germline V gene encodes CDR1 LNHNV and CDR2 YYDKDF (reference sequence). This CDR3 has 13 residues. Trimming cost V 9 bases and J 6 bases; bases outside gene matches: 6. CDR3 residues: CATNSGGRNEQFF. CDR3 nucleotide sequence: TGTGCCACTAACAGCGGGGGGCGCAATGAGCAGTTCTTC. Together with reference TRBV15 and TRBJ2-1, the CDR3 gives the full variable domain: DAMVIQNPRYQVTQFGKPVTLSCSQTLNHNVMYWYQQKSSQAPKLLFHYYDKDFNNEADTPDNFQSRRPNTSFCFLDIRSPGLGDTAMYLCATNSGGRNEQFFGPGTRLTVL.

The CDR3 spells CASSENDRKSGGYTF. As DNA, the CDR3 is TGTGCCAGCAGTGAGAATGATAGGAAGAGCGGTGGCTACACCTTC. J is TRBJ1-2 and V is TRBV2; D is unresolved. Trimming shortened V by 3 bases and J by 7 bases, and 18 bases separated the two germline ends. CDR1 SNHLY and CDR2 FYNNEI come from the germline V gene. The CDR3 runs 15 residues.

This chain connects TRBV27 to TRBJ2-4; maybe TRBD1 (5 bases). CDR3 length equals 16 residues. Germline CDR1 reads MNHEY; CDR2 reads SMNVEV (reference sequence). Trimming took 5 bases from V and 0 from J, leaving 14 bases between them. CDR3 protein: CASSPTLRGAKNIQYF. The CDR3 DNA follows: TGTGCCAGCAGTCCCACGTTAAGGGGAGCCAAAAACATTCAGTACTTC.

V usage is TRBV30 and J usage is TRBJ1-3; 9 bases are a match to TRBD1. V shed 4 bases and J 7 bases; nucleotides not matched to a gene: 8. This CDR3 has 14 residues. In germline, CDR1 is GTSNPN, CDR2 SVGIG (reference sequence). Written as DNA, the CDR3 is TGTGCCTGGACCGGGACAGGGTCCCAGAACACCATATATTTT. This encodes CAWTGTGSQNTIYF.

The chain employs TRBV4-2 and TRBJ2-5; D may be TRBD1 (5 bases). This CDR3 has 15 residues. The germline V gene has CDR1 LGHNA and CDR2 YNFKEQ. Trimming pared 0 bases from V and 1 base from J, leaving 9 bases between. The CDR3 here is CASSQDPTGQETQYF. In nucleotides, the CDR3 is TGTGCCAGCAGCCAAGATCCAACAGGCCAAGAGACCCAGTACTTC.

This rearrangement joins TRBV9 to TRBJ2-7, with a tentative D call TRBD2 (7 bases). The CDR3 is 15 amino acids. V was pared by 2 bases and J by 5 bases, with 17 bases between. The germline gives CDR1 SGDLS, CDR2 YYNGEE. CDR3 protein: CASSVRGLQRDEQYF. CDR3 sequence (DNA): TGTGCCAGCAGCGTGCGGGGGCTCCAAAGAGACGAGCAGTACTTC.

This chain uses TRBV27 with TRBJ2-5; possible D gene TRBD1, 6 bases. V lost 9 bases and J 5 bases, leaving 22 bases between the germline ends. The germline gives CDR1 MNHEY, CDR2 SMNVEV (reference sequence). This CDR3 region has 15 residues. The CDR3 loop is CASSTSPGAWETQYF. The CDR3 coding sequence is TGTGCCAGTTCCACCTCCCCAGGGGCATGGGAGACCCAGTACTTC.

This chain joins TRBV27 and TRBJ1-4; the D gene is possibly TRBD1 (5 bases). There are 14 residues in the CDR3. Germline V gene lookup returns CDR1 MNHEY and CDR2 SMNVEV (reference sequence). V was clipped by 6 bases and J by 0 bases, with 8 bases between them. CDR3 DNA: TGTGCCAGCAGGTCAGGGACAACTAATGAAAAACTGTTTTTT. Protein: CASRSGTTNEKLFF.

The genes are TRBV19 and TRBJ1-2, with 9 bases aligning to TRBD1. The CDR3 is made up of 14 amino acids. V was clipped by 9 bases and J by 4 bases; unmatched bases: 9. CDR1 and CDR2 (germline): LNHDA, SQIVND (reference sequence). This CDR3 is CASHTGGGGYGYTF. CDR3 nucleotides: TGTGCCAGCCATACAGGGGGCGGAGGCTATGGCTACACCTTC.

The rearrangement uses TRBV9 and TRBJ2-1; 11 positions agree with TRBD1. J lost 10 bases, V lost 1 base, and 25 bases had no gene match. CDR1 SGDLS and CDR2 YYNGEE come from the germline V gene. The CDR3 is 21 amino acids. For the CDR3, the DNA is TGTGCCAGCAGCGTATCGATCCAGGCCGCTAGGACAGGGGGCGCCCCGGGGGAGCAGTTCTTC. Protein: CASSVSIQAARTGGAPGEQFF.